The rows below give T cell receptor beta chains drawn from one sample of a study of blood T cell repertoires in COVID-19. Clones were read by immunoSEQ multiplex PCR, and TCRdb kept only the in-frame ones, dropping some. Of 270,000 or so clones listed, 81% are singletons. Material: peripheral blood. These receptors all stem from a woman aged 55 to 70 with active or convalescent COVID-19. Each CDR3 is given with its conserved first and last residue.

CDR3: CASRTSGKGEKLFF
J: TRBJ1-4
V: TRBV7-9

CDR3: CASSRVQGYHNEQFF
J: TRBJ2-1
V: TRBV5-8

CDR3: CASRGLGINYGYTF
J: TRBJ1-2
V: TRBV27

CDR3: CASTQGGGEKLFF
J: TRBJ1-4
V: TRBV30

CDR3: CASSPFQGYGYTF
J: TRBJ1-2
V: TRBV7-8

CDR3: CASSQEGVASTDTQYF
J: TRBJ2-3
V: TRBV4-3

CDR3: CASSPLWVTGDNQPQHF
J: TRBJ1-5
V: TRBV27

CDR3: CASTRAASTDTQYF
J: TRBJ2-3
V: TRBV6-5

CDR3: CASSYGGNNSPLHF
J: TRBJ1-6
V: TRBV6-5

CDR3: CASSHRDTMNYEQYF
J: TRBJ2-7
V: TRBV6-4

CDR3: CASSSQTGGDEKLFF
J: TRBJ1-4
V: TRBV5-1

CDR3: CASSIRGPGNTIYF
J: TRBJ1-3
V: TRBV19

CDR3: CASSLGAGRSYEQYF
J: TRBJ2-7
V: TRBV7-2

CDR3: CASSFRGNPNYGYTF
J: TRBJ1-2
V: TRBV6-6

CDR3: CASSFFSRVNTEAFF
J: TRBJ1-1
V: TRBV6-2/TRBV6-3

CDR3: CASSWLQGEHLFF
J: TRBJ2-1
V: TRBV12-3/TRBV12-4

CDR3: CATHPRVTSYEQYF
J: TRBJ2-7
V: TRBV2

CDR3: CASSPPMRDEAFF
J: TRBJ1-1
V: TRBV18

CDR3: CASSYSYNFGQPQHF
J: TRBJ1-5
V: TRBV6-5

CDR3: CASSLGQSYNEQFF
J: TRBJ2-1
V: TRBV5-4

CDR3: CASSFQGMVNTEAFF
J: TRBJ1-1
V: TRBV7-9

CDR3: CASSQGQGNSPLHF
J: TRBJ1-6
V: TRBV2

CDR3: CASSPGEGEAFF
J: TRBJ1-1
V: TRBV18

CDR3: CASSYSRVRETQYF
J: TRBJ2-5
V: TRBV6-5

CDR3: CASSFGGYGYTF
J: TRBJ1-2
V: TRBV27

CDR3: CSVGDSYNQPQHF
J: TRBJ1-5
V: TRBV29-1

CDR3: CASSLTGTDTGELFF
J: TRBJ2-2
V: TRBV5-4